Listed here is a single TCR beta chain. Other nucleotide sequences in the sample specify the same CDR3. These data belong to a study of blood T cell repertoires in COVID-19. Sequenced by immunoSEQ multiplex PCR; TCRdb stores in-frame clones only, minus some. The sample records around 83,000 clones, about 84% being singletons. This CDR3 region has 14 residues. In germline, CDR1 is KGHDR, CDR2 SFDVKD. With 10 bases clipped from V and 3 bases from J, the junction kept 7 bases outside the gene matches. The sequence derives from a woman aged 70-85 years with acute or convalescent COVID-19. V is TRBV24-1 and J is TRBJ2-2; 7 nucleotides match TRBD1. Source material: peripheral blood. CDR3 bases: TGTGCCACGAGAGACAGGGTAGACACCGGGGAGCTGTTTTTT. This encodes CATRDRVDTGELFF.